The 27 T cell receptor beta chains below come from one sample, sequenced in a study of blood T cells in healthy people across ages. It was with a sample-barcoded 5' primer and a J-beta primer mix that a second PCR of about 7 to 12 cycles was run. TCRdb recomputed calls from the 5' RACE reads with MiXCR, one row per CDR3 protein. The sample contains 630,000 or so distinct CDR3 sequences, 32% of which appear only once. The specimen sequenced was blood. The receptors come from a woman older than 75 in good health.

The V and J genes are TRBV5-1 and TRBJ2-5; TRBD2 might be the D (6 bases). The length of the CDR3 is 14 residues. Germline V CDR1 and CDR2: SGHRS, YFSETQ. The germline V and J ends were trimmed by 4 bases and 5 bases, with 15 bases remaining between them. This CDR3 is CASSLGRAGETQYF. CDR3 DNA sequence: TGCGCCAGCAGCCTGGGACGGGCGGGGGAGACCCAGTACTTC.

This chain joins TRBV29-1 and TRBJ2-3; D is ambiguous. Germline V gene lookup returns CDR1 SQVTM and CDR2 ANQGSEA. V dropped 3 bases and J dropped 6 bases, with 7 bases sitting between them. The CDR3 spans 11 residues. The CDR3 reads CSVDIVDTQYF. The DNA of the CDR3 is TGCAGCGTTGACATTGTTGATACGCAGTATTTT.

This clonotype was counted many times. The V and J genes are TRBV30 and TRBJ2-7; TRBD1 or TRBD2 may be the D gene (5 bases each). Germline V gives CDR1 GTSNPN, CDR2 SVGIG (reference sequence). V was clipped by 4 bases and J by 2 bases, with 12 bases between them. This CDR3 is built from 13 residues. The CDR3 loop is CAWMRGAAYEQYF. Here the CDR3 DNA reads TGTGCCTGGATGCGAGGGGCGGCCTACGAGCAGTACTTC.

This clonotype was observed at least ten times. The rearrangement joins TRBV3-1 to TRBJ2-6, with D possibly being TRBD1 or TRBD2 (5 bases each). The CDR3 consists of 18 residues. Trimming pared 4 bases from V and 0 bases from J, leaving 16 bases between. CDR1 LGHDT and CDR2 YNNKEL come from the germline V gene (reference sequence). The CDR3 reads CASSRHGTASSGANVLTF. The DNA for the CDR3 is TGTGCCAGCAGCCGCCACGGGACGGCTAGCTCTGGGGCCAACGTCCTGACTTTC.

The chain has TRBV6-6 and TRBJ2-3, with D hard to call. With 6 bases removed from V and 4 bases from J, the gap between germline ends came to 23 bases. CDR3 length: 17 amino acids. Germline CDR1 MNHNY, CDR2 SVGAGI (reference sequence). The CDR3 is CASSSYLSTAMADTQYF. DNA for the CDR3: TGTGCCAGCAGCTCCTACCTTTCCACCGCCATGGCAGATACGCAGTATTTT.

A few counts support this clonotype. Given a much more abundant clone one base away, this may be a read error. This sequence joins TRBV5-1 and TRBJ2-6; 11 nucleotides line up with TRBD1. Germline CDR1 and CDR2: SGHRS and YFSETQ. The CDR3 runs to 15 residues. After removal of 4 bases from V and 13 bases from J, the junction contained 10 bases not matched to a gene. The CDR3 protein is CASSPPGQGGRVLTF. The CDR3 bases are TGCGCCAGCAGCCCTCCGGGACAGGGGGGAAGAGTCCTGACTTTC. The complete variable domain, with remaining parts taken from reference TRBV5-1 and TRBJ2-6, reads KAGVTQTPRYLIKTRGQQVTLSCSPISGHRSVSWYQQTPGQGLQFLFEYFSETQRNKGNFPGRFSGRQFSNSRSEMNVSTLELGDSALYLCASSPPGQGGRVLTFGAGSRLTVL.

This clonotype appeared many times. The gene calls are TRBV16 and TRBJ2-1, with 8 bases aligning to TRBD1. CDR1 and CDR2 from the germline V gene are KGHSY and FQNENV. This CDR3 has 16 residues. The ends lost 3 bases at V and 6 bases at J; junction bases unmatched: 10. The DNA of the CDR3 is TGTGCCAGCAGCCAGTCGTCCGGGACAGGAAGCAATGAGCAGTTCTTC. Its protein is CASSQSSGTGSNEQFF.

This clonotype was counted a single time. At one end, the junction sequence differs from germline, possibly due to a read error. The chain couples TRBV27 to TRBJ1-2, with D hard to call. CDR1 MNHEY and CDR2 SMNVEV come from the germline V gene (reference sequence). The CDR3 spans 13 residues. CDR3 protein: CASSLRAGYSYTF. CDR3 sequence (DNA): TGTGCCAGCAGTTTAAGGGCAGGCTATAGCTACACCTTC.

At least ten counts were recorded for this clonotype. The chain is built from TRBV4-3 and TRBJ2-1, with 14 bases matching TRBD2. Germline CDR1 reads LGHNA; CDR2 reads YSLEER. V was pared by 3 bases and J by 3 bases, with 7 bases of the junction left unmatched. The CDR3 loop spans 18 amino acids. The CDR3 DNA is TGCGCCAGCAGCCATTCGACTAGCGGGGGGGCCGGCTACAATGAGCAGTTCTTC. Amino acids: CASSHSTSGGAGYNEQFF.

There are many counts of this clonotype. V usage is TRBV28 and J usage is TRBJ2-3, with D maybe TRBD2 (5 bases). Trimming took off 0 bases at V and 0 bases at J, with 13 bases between the two ends. CDR3 length: 17 residues. Germline lookup yields CDR1 MDHEN and CDR2 SYDVKM. Here the CDR3 reads CASSLWASGRSTDTQYF. The CDR3 nucleotides are TGTGCCAGCAGTTTATGGGCCAGCGGTAGGAGCACAGATACGCAGTATTTT.

This clonotype was seen a handful of times. The genes are TRBV5-6 and TRBJ1-6, with D unclear. Looked up from germline, CDR1 is SGHDT and CDR2 is YYEEEE. The V gene lost 3 bases and the J gene lost 8 bases, with 15 bases spanning the gap. The CDR3 contains 15 residues. DNA for the CDR3: TGTGCCAGCAGCTACTTGGGTCAGCCGGATTCACCCCTCCACTTT. Translation gives CASSYLGQPDSPLHF.

This clonotype was counted ten times or more. The CDR3 nucleotides are TGTGCCAGCTCACCTCCCCAGGGAAGCACAGATACGCAGTATTTT. Translating it yields CASSPPQGSTDTQYF. V usage is TRBV18 and J usage is TRBJ2-3; a weak D match, TRBD1 (5 bases). Trimming pared 3 bases from V and 0 bases from J, leaving 10 bases between. The CDR3 spans 15 residues. Per germline, CDR1 KGHSH and CDR2 LQKENI.

This clonotype has a count of ten or more. The V call is TRBV20-1, the J call TRBJ2-1, with D possibly being TRBD2 (7 bases). CDR1 and CDR2 from the germline V gene are DFQATT and SNEGSKA (reference sequence). Trimming left V 5 bases short and J 1 base short, with 18 bases between. This CDR3 has 16 amino acids. The CDR3, as DNA: TGCAGTGCTCTGGAAGAGGGGGGGGGTTCCTACAATGAGCAGTTCTTC. Amino acids: CSALEEGGGSYNEQFF.

This clonotype occurred many times. The chain joins TRBV5-1 to TRBJ2-7, with no clear D. The CDR3 is 13 residues long. V gave up 2 bases and J gave up 4 bases, with 10 bases separating them. Germline CDR1 SGHRS, CDR2 YFSETQ. The CDR3 is CASSFRRDYEQYF. CDR3 in DNA: TGCGCCAGCAGCTTTCGCCGAGATTACGAGCAGTACTTC.

The sample holds many counts of this clonotype. The chain recombines TRBV7-9 with TRBJ2-1; the match to TRBD2 covers 12 bases. Trimming cost V 5 bases and J 0 bases; bases outside gene matches: 11. CDR1 SEHNR and CDR2 FQNEAQ come from the germline V gene (reference sequence). The CDR3 extends over 19 amino acids. The CDR3 is CASSPRLAGDPFSYNEQFF. DNA for the CDR3: TGTGCCAGCAGCCCTAGACTAGCGGGGGATCCTTTCTCCTACAATGAGCAGTTCTTC. The whole variable domain, remainder taken from reference TRBV7-9 and TRBJ2-1, is DTGVSQNPRHKITKRGQNVTFRCDPISEHNRLYWYRQTLGQGPEFLTYFQNEAQLEKSRLLSDRFSAERPKGSFSTLEIQRTEQGDSAMYLCASSPRLAGDPFSYNEQFFGPGTRLTVL.

This clonotype has at least ten counts. The chain combines TRBV6-6 with TRBJ1-1; D possibly corresponds to TRBD1 (5 bases). With 4 bases removed from V and 7 bases from J, the gap between germline ends came to 19 bases. Germline V CDR1 and CDR2: MNHNY, SVGAGI (reference sequence). The CDR3 runs to 15 residues. CDR3 in amino acids: CASSSSRDSGGEAFF. CDR3 in DNA: TGTGCCAGCAGTTCGTCCCGGGACTCCGGAGGTGAAGCTTTCTTT.

This clonotype was counted many times. The CDR3 region is CAWRTGLAKNIQYF. CDR3 bases: TGTGCCTGGAGAACAGGACTAGCCAAAAACATTCAGTACTTC. V is TRBV30 and J is TRBJ2-4; TRBD1 or TRBD2 may be the D gene (5 bases each). The CDR3 consists of 14 residues. Germline V lookup: CDR1 GTSNPN, CDR2 SVGIG (reference sequence). Trimming took off 3 bases at V and 0 bases at J, with 9 bases between the two ends.

Concerning this clonotype itself: A much larger clone differs from this one at a single base, so this may be a read error. V usage is TRBV7-2 and J usage is TRBJ2-7; D may be TRBD2 (6 bases). The CDR3 sequence is 13 residues long. With 8 bases removed from V and 6 bases from J, the gap between germline ends came to 17 bases. Germline CDR1 and CDR2: SGHTA and FQGNSA. The CDR3 sequence: CASHLGGCGEQYF. In DNA form, the CDR3 reads TGTGCCAGCCATCTGGGGGGATGTGGCGAGCAGTACTTC.

This clonotype came up a few times. The rearrangement links TRBV20-1 to TRBJ2-5, with D perhaps TRBD1 (6 bases). This CDR3 has 13 amino acids. CDR1 and CDR2 (germline): DFQATT, SNEGSKA (reference sequence). Trimming shortened V by 6 bases and J by 11 bases, and 22 bases separated the two germline ends. The CDR3 DNA follows: TGCAGTGCCGAGACGGACAGTTCCTACGGGCAGTACTTC. Protein sequence: CSAETDSSYGQYF.

Ten or more counts support this clonotype. The V gene is TRBV7-9, the J gene TRBJ2-3; D possibly corresponds to TRBD2 (5 bases). CDR1 and CDR2 (germline): SEHNR, FQNEAQ (reference sequence). This CDR3 is built from 12 residues. Trimming pared 5 bases from V and 9 bases from J, leaving 12 bases between. The CDR3 nucleotides are TGTGCCAGCAGCCTGGGGAGTTTAACGCAGTATTTT. Protein: CASSLGSLTQYF.

This clonotype was counted many times. The chain joins TRBV20-1 to TRBJ2-3; the match to TRBD2 covers 8 bases. CDR3 length: 13 residues. The junction had 3 bases not matched to a gene; V was cut back by 5 bases and J by 2 bases. Per germline, CDR1 DFQATT and CDR2 SNEGSKA (reference sequence). This chain's CDR3 is CSAVSGDTDTQYF. CDR3 nucleotides: TGCAGTGCTGTTAGCGGGGACACAGATACGCAGTATTTT.

This clonotype was counted a few times. The chain recombines TRBV28 with TRBJ1-6, with a weak D call TRBD1 (5 bases). CDR1 is MDHEN, CDR2 SYDVKM, per germline. Trimming cost V 6 bases and J 7 bases, with 16 bases left between them. The CDR3 extends over 15 amino acids. The CDR3 loop is CASSASGTENSPLHF. In DNA, the CDR3 is TGTGCCAGCAGCGCGTCCGGGACGGAAAATTCACCCCTCCACTTT. Filled out from reference TRBV28 and TRBJ1-6, the complete variable domain reads DVKVTQSSRYLVKRTGEKVFLECVQDMDHENMFWYRQDPGLGLRLIYFSYDVKMKEKGDIPEGYSVSREKKERFSLILESASTNQTSMYLCASSASGTENSPLHFGNGTRLTVT.

This clonotype was picked up one time. A clone one base away is much larger, so this may be a read error. The chain is built from TRBV18 and TRBJ2-4; 9 positions match TRBD1. The DNA end favors TRBJ2-5, so the J call may be wrong. The CDR3 runs 15 residues. Per germline, CDR1 KGHSH and CDR2 LQKENI. CDR3 sequence reads: CVSSPSTGGRETQYF. The CDR3 region has the DNA TGTGTCAGCTCACCATCGACAGGGGGGCGTGAGACCCAGTACTTC.

Here the CDR3 DNA reads TGTGCCAGCAGCCAAGTAACCGGGGCCAACGTCCTGACTTTC. This gives the protein CASSQVTGANVLTF. This rearrangement joins TRBV4-2 to TRBJ2-6; no definite D call. The CDR3 extends over 14 amino acids. Between the trimmed V and J ends, which lost 1 base and 4 bases, there was a span of 5 bases. Germline CDR1 LGHNA, CDR2 YNFKEQ.

This chain uses TRBV20-1 with TRBJ2-7; 12 bases are a match to TRBD2. The last part of the DNA fits TRBJ2-1 better; the J call may be wrong. The CDR3 length is 13 residues. Germline CDR1 DFQATT, CDR2 SNEGSKA (reference sequence). CDR3 nucleotides: TGCAGTGCTAGAGGTGCGGGACTAGCGGGGCAGTTCTTC. Amino acids: CSARGAGLAGQFF.

J is TRBJ2-7 and V is TRBV27; D possibly corresponds to TRBD2 (6 bases). The V gene lost 5 bases and the J gene lost 4 bases, with 18 bases spanning the gap. Germline CDR1 and CDR2: MNHEY and SMNVEV (reference sequence). This CDR3 has 15 residues. This chain's CDR3 is CASSPLRASAYEQYF. The CDR3 DNA is TGTGCCAGCAGTCCTCTCCGGGCTAGCGCATACGAGCAGTACTTC.

V gene TRBV4-3 combines with J gene TRBJ1-1; TRBD1 might be the D (5 bases). V was cut by 0 bases and J by 1 base, with 12 bases left in between. CDR3 size: 16 residues. In germline, CDR1 is LGHNA, CDR2 YSLEER. CDR3 nucleotides: TGCGCCAGCAGCCAAGATAGGGCCGGGGGGAACACTGAAGCTTTCTTT. Encoded protein: CASSQDRAGGNTEAFF.